This TCR beta chain was obtained from a study of cytomegalovirus exposure and HLA in healthy donors. This clone appeared a few times. CDR1 LGHNA and CDR2 YSLEER come from the germline V gene. Germline trimming cut 0 bases from V and 2 bases from J; bases unmatched to any gene: 1. The CDR3 has 16 residues. Sequenced by immunoSEQ multiplex PCR; TCRdb stores in-frame clones only, minus some. The sample contains about 150,000 clones, around 88% of which appear only once. The receptor's source is a man aged 18 to 29 in good health and CMV-seropositive. Sequenced input: PBMCs. V is TRBV4-3 and J is TRBJ2-5; 12 bases are a match to TRBD2. CDR3 nucleotides: TGCGCCAGCAGCCAAGATCTAGCGGGGGGGCAAGAGACCCAGTACTTC. It specifies CASSQDLAGGQETQYF.